Following are 21 T cell receptor beta chains from one sample sequenced in a study of cytomegalovirus exposure and HLA in healthy donors. A multiplex PCR was run with 60 Vbeta primers and 13 Jbeta primers. Sequenced by immunoSEQ multiplex PCR; TCRdb stores in-frame clones only, minus some. The table has 100,000 or so clones, about 70% seen once. Sequenced material: PBMCs. The receptors come from a woman aged 18-30 years in good health and CMV-seropositive.

The chain is built from TRBV6-1 and TRBJ2-5; D not resolved. V was trimmed by 4 bases and J by 2 bases, leaving 14 bases between them. There are 15 residues in the CDR3. Germline V CDR1 and CDR2: MNHNS, SASEGT. In DNA form, the CDR3 reads TGTGCCAGCAGTGTATACGTGGGCACACAAGAGACCCAGTACTTC. Protein product: CASSVYVGTQETQYF.

The chain links TRBV10-3 to TRBJ1-1, with 7 bases lining up with TRBD1. This CDR3 has 13 amino acids. The V segment lost 2 bases and the J segment 7 bases; nucleotides outside the gene matches: 4. Germline loops: CDR1 ENHRY, CDR2 SYGVKD. The CDR3: CAISEEGAGEAFF. DNA for the CDR3: TGTGCCATCAGTGAGGAGGGGGCAGGTGAAGCTTTCTTT.

The chain has TRBV5-1 and TRBJ2-3; TRBD1 aligns across 10 bases. The CDR3 loop spans 16 amino acids. Germline lookup yields CDR1 SGHRS and CDR2 YFSETQ. V gave up 6 bases and J gave up 3 bases; unmatched junction bases: 10. The CDR3 DNA sequence: TGCGCCAGCACTCACTGCAGGACAGGGGGGACAGATACGCAGTATTTT. Translating gives CASTHCRTGGTDTQYF.

The genes are TRBV30 and TRBJ2-7, with 7 bases aligning to TRBD1. The CDR3 is made up of 13 amino acids. Looked up from germline, CDR1 is GTSNPN and CDR2 is SVGIG (reference sequence). The junction had 5 bases not matched to a gene; V was cut back by 2 bases and J by 4 bases. CDR3 loop: CAWSSQGVYEQYF. DNA for the CDR3: TGTGCCTGGAGTTCTCAGGGGGTTTACGAGCAGTACTTC.

Only a few counts were recorded for this clone. V and J are TRBV28 and TRBJ2-2, with 9 bases lining up with TRBD2. V shed 6 bases, J shed 7 bases, and the junction held 9 bases outside the gene matches. Looked up from germline, CDR1 is MDHEN and CDR2 is SYDVKM. The CDR3 runs 15 residues. The CDR3 here is CASRASGIGSGELFF. Here the CDR3 DNA reads TGTGCCAGCAGGGCTAGCGGGATAGGGAGCGGGGAGCTGTTTTTT.

The table lists this clone with a few counts. The V and J genes are TRBV7-8 and TRBJ2-1; the match to TRBD2 covers 8 bases. The V gene's germline CDR1 is SGHVS and CDR2 FQNEAQ. Trimming cost V 5 bases and J 4 bases; bases outside gene matches: 7. CDR3 length: 15 residues. This chain's CDR3 is CASSQSGTRYNEQFF. The CDR3 DNA sequence: TGTGCCAGCAGCCAATCCGGGACTAGATACAATGAGCAGTTCTTC.

This chain connects TRBV5-8 to TRBJ1-5; D call uncertain. The length of the CDR3 is 14 residues. Germline V gene data show CDR1 as SGHTS and CDR2 as YDEGEE. The V end lost 7 bases, the J end lost 3 bases, and 14 bases lay between the germline ends. As DNA, the CDR3 is TGTGCCAGCGCTTTAGCTCAGCTCAATCAGCCCCAGCATTTT. Translating gives CASALAQLNQPQHF.

CDR3 in amino acids: CAWNPLSGSGEQFF. CDR3 in DNA: TGTGCCTGGAACCCTCTAAGCGGGAGTGGTGAGCAGTTCTTC. The chain joins TRBV30 to TRBJ2-1; TRBD2 aligns across 8 bases. CDR3 length: 14 amino acids. Germline V gene data show CDR1 as GTSNPN and CDR2 as SVGIG (reference sequence). After removal of 4 bases from V and 9 bases from J, the junction contained 11 bases not matched to a gene.

The rearrangement uses TRBV14 and TRBJ2-1; TRBD2 matches at 7 bases. The V and J ends lost 1 base and 6 bases, in that order; junction bases with no gene match: 9. The CDR3 sequence is 16 residues long. Germline lookup yields CDR1 SGHDN and CDR2 FVKESK. The CDR3 spells CASSQGSLRGSNEQFF. For the CDR3, the DNA is TGTGCCAGCAGCCAAGGGTCTTTGCGGGGGTCCAATGAGCAGTTCTTC.

The table lists this clone with a few counts. This chain uses TRBV7-8 with TRBJ2-7; 7 bases align to TRBD1. V was clipped by 4 bases and J by 3 bases; unmatched bases: 9. Germline CDR1 is SGHVS and CDR2 is FQNEAQ. The CDR3 loop spans 15 amino acids. CDR3 amino acids: CASSSSGTADYEQYF. DNA for the CDR3: TGTGCCAGCAGCTCCTCCGGGACAGCGGACTACGAGCAGTACTTC.

On this clone itself: Germline and junction disagree at one end, which may indicate a read error. V gene TRBV7-2 combines with J gene TRBJ2-7, with TRBD1 matching 11 bases. The CDR3 loop spans 15 amino acids. From germline, CDR1 is SGHTA and CDR2 FQGNSA. CDR3 DNA: TGTGCCAGCAGCGCATGGGACAGGGGGTCGCCGGAGGAACACTTC. It encodes CASSAWDRGSPEEHF.

V and J are TRBV11-2 and TRBJ2-7, with D tentatively TRBD1 (5 bases). From germline, CDR1 is SGHAT and CDR2 FQNNGV. The CDR3 has 15 residues. Trimming removed 2 bases from V and 3 bases from J, with 14 bases in between. The CDR3, as DNA: TGTGCCAGCAGCTTACGGGTAGGGGTCGGCTACGAGCAGTACTTC. It is translated as CASSLRVGVGYEQYF.

This clone was counted between two and nine times. This chain connects TRBV29-1 to TRBJ2-4; tentatively, D is TRBD2 (6 bases). From germline, CDR1 is SQVTM and CDR2 ANQGSEA. The ends were cut back, 5 bases at V and 0 bases at J, with 17 bases in the middle. The CDR3 contains 16 residues. The CDR3 here is CSVTPGLNLAKNIQYF. DNA of the CDR3: TGCAGCGTTACTCCGGGACTCAACTTAGCCAAAAACATTCAGTACTTC.

This clone was recorded at least ten times. The chain couples TRBV7-9 to TRBJ1-4; D unclear. The V end lost 0 bases, the J end lost 9 bases, and 17 bases lay between the germline ends. This CDR3 has 16 residues. The germline V gene has CDR1 SEHNR and CDR2 FQNEAQ (reference sequence). The CDR3 region has the DNA TGTGCCAGCAGCTTAGCGCTAGGACCGGAGGCGAAAAAACTGTTTTTT. Its protein product is CASSLALGPEAKKLFF.

This sequence joins TRBV30 and TRBJ2-2; TRBD2 might be the D (6 bases). The CDR3 runs to 14 residues. Germline CDR1 reads GTSNPN; CDR2 reads SVGIG (reference sequence). V was cut by 5 bases and J by 4 bases, with 14 bases left in between. The DNA of the CDR3 is TGTGCCTGGTGGCCGGGACTGGGCACCGGGGAGCTGTTTTTT. Translating it yields CAWWPGLGTGELFF.

The chain links TRBV19 to TRBJ2-1; D perhaps matches TRBD2 (6 bases). The germline gives CDR1 LNHDA, CDR2 SQIVND (reference sequence). V was clipped by 1 base and J by 7 bases, with 11 bases between them. The CDR3 runs to 14 residues. This CDR3 is CASSIAGVGNEQFF. In DNA, the CDR3 is TGTGCCAGTAGTATAGCGGGAGTTGGAAATGAGCAGTTCTTC.

This clone was found once. The rearrangement uses TRBV5-4 and TRBJ2-7, with 9 positions matching TRBD2. This CDR3 is built from 16 residues. The V and J ends lost 0 bases and 1 base, in that order; junction bases with no gene match: 5. The germline V gene has CDR1 SGHNT and CDR2 YYREEE (reference sequence). The CDR3 protein is CASSLGVAGVSYEQYF. DNA for the CDR3: TGTGCCAGCAGCTTGGGAGTAGCGGGAGTATCCTACGAGCAGTACTTC. Full variable domain (remainder filled in from reference TRBV5-4 and TRBJ2-7): ETGVTQSPTHLIKTRGQQVTLRCSSQSGHNTVSWYQQALGQGPQFIFQYYREEENGRGNFPPRFSGLQFPNYSSELNVNALELDDSALYLCASSLGVAGVSYEQYFGPGTRLTVT.

This sequence joins TRBV11-2 and TRBJ2-5; 11 bases map to TRBD1. V lost 7 bases to trimming and J lost 4 bases; unmatched junction nucleotides: 8. The germline gives CDR1 SGHAT, CDR2 FQNNGV. This CDR3 has 15 residues. The DNA for the CDR3 is TGTGCCAGCAACCAACCGGGACAGGGGGGAGAGACCCAGTACTTC. Protein sequence: CASNQPGQGGETQYF. Together with reference TRBV11-2 and TRBJ2-5, the CDR3 gives the full variable domain: EAGVAQSPRYKIIEKRQSVAFWCNPISGHATLYWYQQILGQGPKLLIQFQNNGVVDDSQLPKDRFSAERLKGVDSTLKIQPAKLEDSAVYLCASNQPGQGGETQYFGPGTRLLVL.

The genes are TRBV5-1 and TRBJ2-7; the match to TRBD1 covers 9 bases. This CDR3 region has 16 residues. Germline-derived CDR1 and CDR2 are SGHRS and YFSETQ. V trimming: 2 bases; J trimming: 2 bases; junction bases outside the gene matches: 8. CDR3 residues: CASSLPGQGFPYEQYF. CDR3 sequence (DNA): TGCGCCAGCAGCTTACCGGGACAGGGTTTCCCCTACGAGCAGTACTTC.

The V and J genes are TRBV7-3 and TRBJ1-1; 8 nucleotides align to TRBD1. V was pared by 4 bases and J by 2 bases, with 9 bases of the junction left unmatched. The germline V gene has CDR1 SGHTA and CDR2 FQGTGA. The CDR3 has 16 amino acids. This CDR3 is CASSSTPGGRNTEAFF. CDR3 in DNA: TGTGCCAGCAGCTCGACTCCAGGGGGCCGAAACACTGAAGCTTTCTTT.

This clone was found once. The chain combines TRBV4-1 with TRBJ2-1; D is unclear. V was trimmed by 4 bases and J by 5 bases, leaving 9 bases between them. This CDR3 comprises 13 residues. Germline V lookup: CDR1 MGHRA, CDR2 YSYEKL. The CDR3 coding sequence is TGCGCCAGCAGCCCCACCCTAGACAATGAGCAGTTCTTC. It is translated as CASSPTLDNEQFF.